These T cell receptor beta chains were read from a single sample in a study of identical twins. TCRdb re-called the 5' RACE reads with MiXCR, one entry per CDR3 protein. The table records some 1,600,000 distinct CDR3 sequences, more than 30% of them present only once. Sequencing was carried out using cord blood. The receptor source for this set is a newborn girl in good health. Each CDR3 is given with its conserved first and last residue. Each record gives: CDR3 DNA, CDR3 protein, J gene, V gene, clone size, D gene. The D gene is left open where the match is weak. Part of the rows lack a size; the others show once, few, many or a class for expanded clones.

CDR3nt: TGTGCCAGCAGTCAAACACGACAGGGAGGGAATGAGCAGTTCTTC
CDR3aa: CASSQTRQGGNEQFF
j_gene: TRBJ2-1
v_gene: TRBV6-5
abundance: .
d_gene: .

CDR3nt: TGTGCCAGCAGCCCAGTTCCCTCGTCCCACTCCTACGAGCAGTACTTC
CDR3aa: CASSPVPSSHSYEQYF
j_gene: TRBJ2-7
v_gene: TRBV4-2
abundance: many
d_gene: .

CDR3nt: TGTGCCAGCAGTTCCCAACAGGGTCCCTACGAGCAGTACTTC
CDR3aa: CASSSQQGPYEQYF
j_gene: TRBJ2-7
v_gene: TRBV12-3/TRBV12-4
abundance: .
d_gene: .

CDR3nt: TGTGCCAGCAGCTTAGGATCCGGGACAGGGAACACTGAAGCTTTCTTT
CDR3aa: CASSLGSGTGNTEAFF
j_gene: TRBJ1-1
v_gene: TRBV7-9
abundance: few
d_gene: TRBD1

CDR3nt: TGTGCCAGCAGCTGGGACGGATTCACAGATACGCAGTATTTT
CDR3aa: CASSWDGFTDTQYF
j_gene: TRBJ2-3
v_gene: TRBV7-9
abundance: .
d_gene: .

CDR3nt: TGTGCCAGCAGCCCAAATTCTAGCGGGGGGTACAATGAGCAGTTCTTC
CDR3aa: CASSPNSSGGYNEQFF
j_gene: TRBJ2-1
v_gene: TRBV21-1
abundance: few
d_gene: .

CDR3nt: TGTGCCAGCAGCCACAGGGAGAACACCATATATTTT
CDR3aa: CASSHRENTIYF
j_gene: TRBJ1-3
v_gene: TRBV7-9
abundance: .
d_gene: .

CDR3nt: TGTGCCAGCAGGACAGGGGGGCATCAGCCCCAGCATTTT
CDR3aa: CASRTGGHQPQHF
j_gene: TRBJ1-5
v_gene: TRBV12-3/TRBV12-4
abundance: .
d_gene: TRBD1

CDR3nt: TGCAGTGCTAGCGGGACGGAAGGGGAAAAACTGTTTTTT
CDR3aa: CSASGTEGEKLFF
j_gene: TRBJ1-4
v_gene: TRBV20-1
abundance: .
d_gene: .

CDR3nt: TGTGCCAGCAGTACCTGGACAGGGACTGGCTACACCTTC
CDR3aa: CASSTWTGTGYTF
j_gene: TRBJ1-2
v_gene: TRBV27
abundance: few
d_gene: TRBD1

CDR3nt: TGCAGTGCTAGAGATCCCGGGAAGATGAACACTGAAGCTTTCTTT
CDR3aa: CSARDPGKMNTEAFF
j_gene: TRBJ1-1
v_gene: TRBV20-1
abundance: .
d_gene: .

CDR3nt: TGTGCCAGCAGCTTCCAGGACAGATATAGCTCCTACGAGCAGTACTTC
CDR3aa: CASSFQDRYSSYEQYF
j_gene: TRBJ2-7
v_gene: TRBV11-1
abundance: many
d_gene: .

CDR3nt: TGTGCCAGCAGCGTAGGGATCCGCTACGAGCAGTACTTC
CDR3aa: CASSVGIRYEQYF
j_gene: TRBJ2-7
v_gene: TRBV9
abundance: .
d_gene: .

CDR3nt: TGTGCCAGCAGCCTCACTAGCGGGAGGAGGGATGAGCAGTTCTTC
CDR3aa: CASSLTSGRRDEQFF
j_gene: TRBJ2-1
v_gene: TRBV7-2
abundance: .
d_gene: TRBD2

CDR3nt: TGTGCCAGCAGGGAGCAGGGCAATGAGCAGTTCTTC
CDR3aa: CASREQGNEQFF
j_gene: TRBJ2-1
v_gene: TRBV27
abundance: .
d_gene: .

CDR3nt: TGTGCCAGCAGTTCTCGGACGGAACCCTATGGCTACACCTTC
CDR3aa: CASSSRTEPYGYTF
j_gene: TRBJ1-2
v_gene: TRBV27
abundance: .
d_gene: .

CDR3nt: TGCAGTGCTAGTTCCCAGGACTATGGCTACACCTTC
CDR3aa: CSASSQDYGYTF
j_gene: TRBJ1-2
v_gene: TRBV20-1
abundance: many
d_gene: .

CDR3nt: TGCAGTGCCGCGGGCCAAAGTGGCAATCAGCCCCAGCATTTT
CDR3aa: CSAAGQSGNQPQHF
j_gene: TRBJ1-5
v_gene: TRBV20-1
abundance: few
d_gene: .

CDR3nt: TGCAGTGCTAGAGGTGTGAATGAGCAGTTCTTC
CDR3aa: CSARGVNEQFF
j_gene: TRBJ2-1
v_gene: TRBV20-1
abundance: many
d_gene: .

CDR3nt: TGTGCCAGCAGTTTTTCGGGGGAATTCTACAATGAGCAGTTCTTC
CDR3aa: CASSFSGEFYNEQFF
j_gene: TRBJ2-1
v_gene: TRBV28
abundance: few
d_gene: .

CDR3nt: TGTGCCAGTAGTATAGTCGGGGCAGCCACCTACGAGCAGTACTTC
CDR3aa: CASSIVGAATYEQYF
j_gene: TRBJ2-7
v_gene: TRBV19
abundance: .
d_gene: .

CDR3nt: TGTGCCAGCCAAAACGGGAGGGGCTTCAATGAGCAGTTCTTC
CDR3aa: CASQNGRGFNEQFF
j_gene: TRBJ2-1
v_gene: TRBV27
abundance: .
d_gene: TRBD2

CDR3nt: TGTGCCACCAGTGAGGCGGAAAAAAACATTCAGTACTTC
CDR3aa: CATSEAEKNIQYF
j_gene: TRBJ2-4
v_gene: TRBV24-1
abundance: .
d_gene: .

CDR3nt: TGTGCCAGCAGTTGGTCGGGGGGAGTCACTGAAGCTTTCTTT
CDR3aa: CASSWSGGVTEAFF
j_gene: TRBJ1-1
v_gene: TRBV2
abundance: .
d_gene: .

CDR3nt: TGTGCCAGCAGCCAAGGAGCGGGGGGGCCAAGGCAGTTCTTC
CDR3aa: CASSQGAGGPRQFF
j_gene: TRBJ2-1
v_gene: TRBV3-1
abundance: .
d_gene: TRBD2

CDR3nt: TGCGCCAGCAGCACAGGGCCCGGGGAGCTGTTTTTT
CDR3aa: CASSTGPGELFF
j_gene: TRBJ2-2
v_gene: TRBV5-1
abundance: .
d_gene: .

CDR3nt: TGTGCCAGCAGCCAAGATGCTAGCGCGAGCTCCTACGAGCAGTACTTC
CDR3aa: CASSQDASASSYEQYF
j_gene: TRBJ2-7
v_gene: TRBV4-2
abundance: .
d_gene: .

CDR3nt: TGTGCCAGCAGCCCTGGGACAGTTATCTATGGCTGCACCTTC
CDR3aa: CASSPGTVIYGCTF
j_gene: TRBJ1-2
v_gene: TRBV27
abundance: .
d_gene: TRBD1

CDR3nt: TGTGCCAGCAGTTACTCACCCGATCCCGGGACAGGCTACACCTTC
CDR3aa: CASSYSPDPGTGYTF
j_gene: TRBJ1-2
v_gene: TRBV6-6
abundance: few
d_gene: .

CDR3nt: TGTGCCAGCAGCCAAGGTCCCGCCAACTACGAGCAGTACTTC
CDR3aa: CASSQGPANYEQYF
j_gene: TRBJ2-7
v_gene: TRBV3-1
abundance: many
d_gene: .

CDR3nt: TGTGCCAGCACTCAAGCGGGGGGTAGCTCCTACAATGAGCAGTTCTTC
CDR3aa: CASTQAGGSSYNEQFF
j_gene: TRBJ2-1
v_gene: TRBV28
abundance: few
d_gene: TRBD2

CDR3nt: TGTGCCAGCAGTTACTCGATGGGGGGGGCGGAAGAAAAACTGTTTTTT
CDR3aa: CASSYSMGGAEEKLFF
j_gene: TRBJ1-4
v_gene: TRBV6-5
abundance: .
d_gene: .

CDR3nt: TGTGCCAGCATCCCTCCCGGCCTCCGAAGGCCCCAGCATTTT
CDR3aa: CASIPPGLRRPQHF
j_gene: TRBJ1-5
v_gene: TRBV12-3/TRBV12-4
abundance: few
d_gene: .

CDR3nt: TGTGCCAGCAGTTTTTACCGGGGGTCGGTAGTTGAGACCCAGTACTTC
CDR3aa: CASSFYRGSVVETQYF
j_gene: TRBJ2-5
v_gene: TRBV12-3/TRBV12-4
abundance: few
d_gene: .

CDR3nt: TGTGCCAGCAGCGGACTAGTAACAACGTACGAGCAGTACTTC
CDR3aa: CASSGLVTTYEQYF
j_gene: TRBJ2-7
v_gene: TRBV28
abundance: .
d_gene: TRBD2

CDR3nt: TGTGCCAGCAGTGTGGGACACGGGGATACGCAGTATTTT
CDR3aa: CASSVGHGDTQYF
j_gene: TRBJ2-3
v_gene: TRBV6-1
abundance: .
d_gene: .

CDR3nt: TGCGCCAGCAGCCAAGGTCAGACTAGCGGATCCTACAATGAGCAGTTCTTC
CDR3aa: CASSQGQTSGSYNEQFF
j_gene: TRBJ2-1
v_gene: TRBV4-1
abundance: few
d_gene: TRBD2

CDR3nt: TGCACCGAAGAACAGGCCCAAAACTATGGCTACACCTTC
CDR3aa: CTEEQAQNYGYTF
j_gene: TRBJ1-2
v_gene: TRBV20-1
abundance: many
d_gene: .

CDR3nt: TGTGCCAGCAGCCAGGCTGATAGCGGCTCCTACAATGAGCAGTACTTC
CDR3aa: CASSQADSGSYNEQYF
j_gene: TRBJ2-7
v_gene: TRBV14
abundance: .
d_gene: .

CDR3nt: TGCGCCAGCAGCCAGGGACTAGCGGGAGTTTTTGAGCAGTTCTTC
CDR3aa: CASSQGLAGVFEQFF
j_gene: TRBJ2-1
v_gene: TRBV5-1
abundance: many
d_gene: TRBD2

CDR3nt: TGTGCCACGAGAAACTCAACGGGACTAGCGATAGTCCCCCCTATTCAGTACTTC
CDR3aa: CATRNSTGLAIVPPIQYF
j_gene: TRBJ2-4
v_gene: TRBV24-1
abundance: many
d_gene: TRBD2

CDR3nt: TGTGCCAGCAGCCGTGCAGCTTTCAGCGCCCGCAGCACAGATACGCAGTATTTT
CDR3aa: CASSRAAFSARSTDTQYF
j_gene: TRBJ2-3
v_gene: TRBV3-1
abundance: few
d_gene: .

CDR3nt: TGCAGCGTTAGCGGGGGGGCGTCCTACGAGCAGTACTTC
CDR3aa: CSVSGGASYEQYF
j_gene: TRBJ2-7
v_gene: TRBV29-1
abundance: .
d_gene: TRBD2

CDR3nt: TGTGCCAGCAGCCAAGACAGGTATAGGGAAGAGACCCAGTACTTC
CDR3aa: CASSQDRYREETQYF
j_gene: TRBJ2-5
v_gene: TRBV14
abundance: many
d_gene: .

CDR3nt: TGTGCCAGCAGCTTCGCGGGACTTGGCGGGTCCTACGAGCAGTACTTC
CDR3aa: CASSFAGLGGSYEQYF
j_gene: TRBJ2-7
v_gene: TRBV7-2
abundance: .
d_gene: .

CDR3nt: TGCAGTGCTAGAGAAGGGCCAGGGGGCTCCTACAATGAGCAGTTCTTC
CDR3aa: CSAREGPGGSYNEQFF
j_gene: TRBJ2-1
v_gene: TRBV20-1
abundance: few
d_gene: TRBD1

CDR3nt: TGTGCTAGTGGCGGACAGGCCCCAGAGACCCAGTACTTC
CDR3aa: CASGGQAPETQYF
j_gene: TRBJ2-5
v_gene: TRBV12-5
abundance: .
d_gene: TRBD1

CDR3nt: TGTGCCAGCAGCTTTGGCCTTTACGAGCAGTCCTTC
CDR3aa: CASSFGLYEQSF
j_gene: TRBJ2-7
v_gene: TRBV7-9
abundance: .
d_gene: .

CDR3nt: TGTGCCAGCAGCCAGGGGTTCTCTAGCGGGAGGGACAATGAGCAGTTCTTC
CDR3aa: CASSQGFSSGRDNEQFF
j_gene: TRBJ2-1
v_gene: TRBV4-2
abundance: .
d_gene: TRBD2

CDR3nt: TGCGCCAGCAGTGAGAGCAAACCGGGACAGGGGGCTCAGCCCCAGCATTTT
CDR3aa: CASSESKPGQGAQPQHF
j_gene: TRBJ1-5
v_gene: TRBV10-2
abundance: .
d_gene: TRBD1

CDR3nt: TGTGCCAGTACCCCACAGGGTGGGGAGACCCAGTACTTC
CDR3aa: CASTPQGGETQYF
j_gene: TRBJ2-5
v_gene: TRBV19
abundance: .
d_gene: .